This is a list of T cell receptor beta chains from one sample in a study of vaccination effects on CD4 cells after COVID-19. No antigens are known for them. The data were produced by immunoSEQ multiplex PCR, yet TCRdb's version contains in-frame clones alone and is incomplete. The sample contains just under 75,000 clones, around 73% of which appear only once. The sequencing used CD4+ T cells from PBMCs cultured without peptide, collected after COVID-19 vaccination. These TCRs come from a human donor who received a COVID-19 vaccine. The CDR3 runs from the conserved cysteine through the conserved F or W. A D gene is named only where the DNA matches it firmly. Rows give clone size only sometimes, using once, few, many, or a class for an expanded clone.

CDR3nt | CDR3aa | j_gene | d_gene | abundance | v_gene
TGCGCCAGCAGCTTTAACTCAGCGACGGGAGATACGCAGTATTTT | CASSFNSATGDTQYF | TRBJ2-3 | . | . | TRBV5-1
TGTGCCAGCAAAAGGGAGAGAGAGACCCAGTACTTC | CASKRERETQYF | TRBJ2-5 | . | . | TRBV2
TGTGCCAGCAGAACCGGGACGGCAAACACCATATATTTT | CASRTGTANTIYF | TRBJ1-3 | . | . | TRBV28
TGCAGCGTTGAACCAGGACAGGGCCTCGCAGATACGCAGTATTTT | CSVEPGQGLADTQYF | TRBJ2-3 | TRBD1 | . | TRBV29-1
TGTGCCAGCAGCCGGGGCGGATTTGATTCACCCCTCCACTTT | CASSRGGFDSPLHF | TRBJ1-6 | . | . | TRBV14
TGTGCCAGCAGTTTGGAGGTTATAACCTCCGAAGCTTTCTTT | CASSLEVITSEAFF | TRBJ1-1 | . | . | TRBV28
TGTGCCAGCAGTGTGGAGGGTTATAATTCACCCCTCCACTTT | CASSVEGYNSPLHF | TRBJ1-6 | . | . | TRBV2
TGTGCCAGCAGAGGGACATCTTCCTCACCCCTCCACTTT | CASRGTSSSPLHF | TRBJ1-6 | . | . | TRBV25-1
TGCAGCGTTGTGGTACAGTTGCGGGAAAAACTGTTTTTT | CSVVVQLREKLFF | TRBJ1-4 | . | . | TRBV29-1
TGTGCCAGCAGCCAACTTAAGGGGGCCGGGGAGCTGTTTTTT | CASSQLKGAGELFF | TRBJ2-2 | . | . | TRBV14
TGTGCCAGCAGCGTAGGTATAGACCTGAACACTGAAGCTTTCTTT | CASSVGIDLNTEAFF | TRBJ1-1 | . | few | TRBV9
TGTGCCAGCAGTTACGCTTCCGGGAAGAATCAGCCCCAGCATTTT | CASSYASGKNQPQHF | TRBJ1-5 | . | few | TRBV6-2/TRBV6-3
TGTGCCACCAGTACACCGGGACCGATTTACAATGAGCAGTTCTTC | CATSTPGPIYNEQFF | TRBJ2-1 | . | . | TRBV24-1
TGTGCCAGCAGTTTATCGGGGTACAGCAATCAGCCCCAGCATTTT | CASSLSGYSNQPQHF | TRBJ1-5 | . | . | TRBV6-5
TGCGCCAGCAGCTTGGAGGGGGAAAACACTGAAGCTTTCTTT | CASSLEGENTEAFF | TRBJ1-1 | . | . | TRBV5-1
TGTGCCAGCAGCTCCTTGAGGTACACTGAAGCTTTCTTT | CASSSLRYTEAFF | TRBJ1-1 | . | . | TRBV7-3
TGTGCCAGCAGCGCTATACTAGCTTACAATGAGCAGTTCTTC | CASSAILAYNEQFF | TRBJ2-1 | . | . | TRBV9
TGCAGCGTGAGGTCGGGAAGCCTCAAAAACATTCAGTACTTC | CSVRSGSLKNIQYF | TRBJ2-4 | . | . | TRBV29-1
TGTGCCAGCAGCCTCGGGGACCTCCTTGCAGGGGCCAACGTCCTGACTTTC | CASSLGDLLAGANVLTF | TRBJ2-6 | . | . | TRBV11-3
TGTGCCTGGAGTCCGGGACAGGGACTCACCGGGGAGCTGTTTTTT | CAWSPGQGLTGELFF | TRBJ2-2 | TRBD1 | . | TRBV30
TGTGCCAGCAGTGAAGCTCGGGCAGCCTCCTATGGCTACACCTTC | CASSEARAASYGYTF | TRBJ1-2 | . | . | TRBV2
TGTGCCATCAGTGAGCGGGGGGCAGGTACGGTTCAGCCCCAGCATTTT | CAISERGAGTVQPQHF | TRBJ1-5 | . | . | TRBV10-3
TGCGCCAGCAGTGACTATGGGGCGGAGTACAATGAGCAGTTCTTC | CASSDYGAEYNEQFF | TRBJ2-1 | . | . | TRBV10-2
TGTGCCAGCAGTAGCAGGGGACAGTCCTATGGCTACACCTTC | CASSSRGQSYGYTF | TRBJ1-2 | TRBD1 | . | TRBV6-5
TGCAGCGGCGGGACAGGGCCTAACTATGGCTACACCTTC | CSGGTGPNYGYTF | TRBJ1-2 | TRBD1 | . | TRBV29-1
TGCGCCAGCAGCCAAGATCTACTCACCCCCTATGGCTACACCTTC | CASSQDLLTPYGYTF | TRBJ1-2 | . | . | TRBV4-3